The source of this TCR beta chain is a study of T cell repertoires in cytomegalovirus infection. Findings and caveats of the study: Summed frequency of public TCR beta families distinguished CMV carriers with the relevant HLA.

The V end was cut by 5 bases, the J end by 9 bases, with 8 bases between. Germline-derived CDR1 and CDR2 are MGHRA and YSYEKL. The CDR3 has 12 amino acids. TCRdb called the reads again in MiXCR, with one record for every CDR3 protein. This table holds about 600,000 distinct CDR3 sequences, roughly a quarter found once. This clonotype was recorded only once. Its antigen is undetermined. This chain uses TRBV4-1 with TRBJ1-6; tentative D call: TRBD1 (5 bases). The clonotype was recovered from a human donor in good health (CMV status not recorded). Some clones in this sample may be carry-over from other donors' samples. Sequencing input: CD8+ T cells from PBMCs. DNA for the CDR3: TGCGCCAGCAGCGGGGGAGGTTCACCCCTCCACTTT. Protein: CASSGGGSPLHF.